The 11 T cell receptor beta chains reported below all come from one sample, sequenced in a study of blood T cell repertoires in COVID-19. Repertoires were generated with immunoSEQ multiplex PCR, while TCRdb's copy carries only in-frame clones and drops some. The data contain under 450,000 clones, around 83% of them singletons. Sequencing was done on a sample of PBMCs or T cells enriched from blood (not recorded which). The receptors shown here come from a woman in her forties or fifties who had recovered from COVID-19.

The chain links TRBV19 to TRBJ2-7; 8 nucleotides line up with TRBD1. The junction had 9 bases not matched to a gene; V was cut back by 3 bases and J by 5 bases. There are 15 residues in the CDR3. Germline CDR1 LNHDA, CDR2 SQIVND (reference sequence). The CDR3 region has the DNA TGTGCCAGTAGTATCACCGGGACAGGAAATAACGAGCAGTACTTC. Translating it yields CASSITGTGNNEQYF.

The gene calls are TRBV19 and TRBJ1-1, with unresolved D. CDR3 length: 12 amino acids. Germline CDR1 is LNHDA and CDR2 is SQIVND (reference sequence). Trimming took off 7 bases at V and 3 bases at J, with 9 bases between the two ends. The CDR3 spells CASTRGYTEAFF. For the CDR3, the DNA is TGTGCCAGTACTCGAGGGTACACTGAAGCTTTCTTT.

The rearrangement links TRBV11-2 to TRBJ1-1; D is unclear. Between the trimmed V and J ends, which lost 6 bases and 4 bases, there was a span of 12 bases. The CDR3 covers 13 residues. Per germline, CDR1 SGHAT and CDR2 FQNNGV. The CDR3 loop is CASRRWIGTEAFF. CDR3 in DNA: TGTGCCAGCAGGAGGTGGATTGGCACTGAAGCTTTCTTT.

V and J are TRBV7-3 and TRBJ1-1; unclear D gene. CDR1 and CDR2 from the germline V gene are SGHTA and FQGTGA. The CDR3 contains 13 residues. V shed 3 bases and J shed 1 base, with 6 bases lying between them. CDR3 residues: CASSFNSNTEAFF. The CDR3 DNA reads as TGTGCCAGCAGCTTTAACTCGAACACTGAAGCTTTCTTT.

The chain links TRBV11-2 to TRBJ1-4; D remains ambiguous. CDR3 length equals 15 residues. CDR1 and CDR2 (germline): SGHAT, FQNNGV. Trimming pared 5 bases from V and 6 bases from J, leaving 16 bases between. The CDR3: CASSHSGNGDEKLFF. The DNA for the CDR3 is TGTGCCAGCAGCCACTCCGGAAACGGGGATGAAAAACTGTTTTTT.

This chain connects TRBV9 to TRBJ2-1, with a weak D call TRBD1 (6 bases). V lost 3 bases and J lost 8, with 15 bases in between. CDR3 length: 14 amino acids. Germline V lookup: CDR1 SGDLS, CDR2 YYNGEE. CDR3: CASSAQQGSHEQFF. As DNA, the CDR3 is TGTGCCAGCAGCGCCCAACAGGGTAGCCATGAGCAGTTCTTC.

V and J are TRBV9 and TRBJ1-6; D not resolved. There are 13 residues in the CDR3. Germline CDR1 is SGDLS and CDR2 is YYNGEE. Trimming removed 0 bases at V and 10 bases at J, with 8 bases between. CDR3 residues: CASSVGPTSPLHF. In DNA form, the CDR3 reads TGTGCCAGCAGCGTAGGTCCGACATCACCCCTCCACTTT. Complete variable domain (other parts from reference TRBV9 and TRBJ1-6): DSGVTQTPKHLITATGQRVTLRCSPRSGDLSVYWYQQSLDQGLQFLIQYYNGEERAKGNILERFSAQQFPDLHSELNLSSLELGDSALYFCASSVGPTSPLHFGNGTRLTVT.

V is TRBV7-8 and J is TRBJ1-1; D gene ambiguous. Trimming cost V 1 base and J 0 bases, with 12 bases left between them. Germline CDR1 and CDR2: SGHVS and FQNEAQ. The CDR3 is 16 amino acids. The CDR3: CASSLVFLQMNTEAFF. Here the CDR3 DNA reads TGTGCCAGCAGCTTAGTGTTCCTACAGATGAACACTGAAGCTTTCTTT.

CDR3 in amino acids: CASSQDRGAGGYGYTF. The DNA for the CDR3 is TGCGCCAGCAGCCAAGATCGCGGGGCCGGGGGCTATGGCTACACCTTC. The chain joins TRBV4-3 to TRBJ1-2; a possible D gene is TRBD1 (5 bases). CDR1 and CDR2 (germline): LGHNA, YSLEER. Trimming removed 0 bases at V and 4 bases at J, with 15 bases between. The CDR3 is 16 residues long.

The rearrangement links TRBV19 to TRBJ2-7, with 12 bases that match TRBD2. Germline V gene sequence: CDR1 LNHDA, CDR2 SQIVND (reference sequence). With V trimmed by 10 bases and J by 3 bases, 13 bases remained unmatched. CDR3 length equals 16 residues. Written as DNA, the CDR3 is TGTGCCACCCAGGAAACTAGCGGGAGGCCCCGCTACGAGCAGTACTTC. Amino acid sequence: CATQETSGRPRYEQYF.

The chain has TRBV5-6 and TRBJ2-7; possibly TRBD1 for D (5 bases). The V gene lost 3 bases and the J gene lost 4 bases, with 14 bases spanning the gap. Germline V CDR1 and CDR2: SGHDT, YYEEEE. The CDR3 is 14 amino acids. The CDR3 sequence is CASSWGQALYEQYF. CDR3 DNA sequence: TGTGCCAGCAGCTGGGGCCAGGCCTTATACGAGCAGTACTTC.